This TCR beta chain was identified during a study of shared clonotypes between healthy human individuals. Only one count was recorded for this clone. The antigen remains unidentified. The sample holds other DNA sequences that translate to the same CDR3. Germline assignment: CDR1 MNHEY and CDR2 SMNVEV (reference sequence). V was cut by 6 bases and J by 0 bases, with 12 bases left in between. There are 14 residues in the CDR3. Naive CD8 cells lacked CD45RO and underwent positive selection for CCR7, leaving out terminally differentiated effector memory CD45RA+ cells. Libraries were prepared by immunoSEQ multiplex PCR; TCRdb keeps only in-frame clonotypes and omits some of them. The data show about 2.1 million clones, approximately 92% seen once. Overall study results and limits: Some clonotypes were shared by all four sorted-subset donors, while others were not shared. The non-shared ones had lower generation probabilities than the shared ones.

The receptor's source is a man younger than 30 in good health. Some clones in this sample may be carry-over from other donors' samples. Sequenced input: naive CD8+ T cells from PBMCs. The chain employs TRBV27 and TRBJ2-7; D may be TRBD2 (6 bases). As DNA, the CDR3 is TGTGCCAGCAGCCTGGAGGGAAGCTCCTACGAGCAGTACTTC. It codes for CASSLEGSSYEQYF.